These 11 T cell receptor beta chains were sequenced from one sample in a study of blood T cell repertoires in COVID-19. Libraries were prepared by immunoSEQ multiplex PCR; TCRdb keeps only in-frame clonotypes and omits some of them. The sample records some 350,000 clones, around 90% being singletons. Sequenced input: peripheral blood. The receptors were gathered from a woman younger than 35 who had recovered from COVID-19.

This chain uses TRBV30 with TRBJ1-2; a possible D gene is TRBD1 (5 bases). Germline assignment: CDR1 GTSNPN and CDR2 SVGIG (reference sequence). Trimming took 0 bases from V and 8 from J, leaving 13 bases between them. This CDR3 spans 13 amino acids. CDR3 in DNA: TGTGCCTGGAGTGTAACTATCTCAGGGGGCTACACCTTC. Translation gives CAWSVTISGGYTF.

This chain joins TRBV5-8 and TRBJ1-1, with unresolved D. CDR3 length: 11 amino acids. Trimming left V 4 bases short and J 3 bases short, with 4 bases between. The germline gives CDR1 SGHTS, CDR2 YDEGEE. CDR3 in DNA: TGTGCCAGCAGCCCCTACACTGAAGCTTTCTTT. Translated: CASSPYTEAFF.

In its sample, this clone was seen a few times. This chain connects TRBV5-1 to TRBJ1-6; unclear D gene. The V gene lost 1 base and the J gene lost 10 bases, with 6 bases spanning the gap. The CDR3 totals 12 residues. Per germline, CDR1 SGHRS and CDR2 YFSETQ. CDR3 residues: CASSLFGSPLHF. The CDR3 DNA sequence: TGCGCCAGCAGCTTGTTTGGCTCACCCCTCCACTTT.

The J gene is TRBJ2-5, the V gene TRBV3-1 (or the pseudogene TRBV3-2); 7 bases line up with TRBD2. V was pared by 4 bases and J by 1 base, with 6 bases of the junction left unmatched. The CDR3 is 15 amino acids. Germline lookup yields CDR1 LGHDT and CDR2 YNNKEL (reference sequence). Here the CDR3 DNA reads TGTGCCAGCAGCCGGGGGGGGAGGGGCCAAGAGACCCAGTACTTC. Residues: CASSRGGRGQETQYF.

The chain is built from TRBV30 and TRBJ1-5; perhaps TRBD1 as D (6 bases). This CDR3 spans 15 amino acids. V lost 0 bases to trimming and J lost 6 bases, with 15 bases between them. Looked up from germline, CDR1 is GTSNPN and CDR2 is SVGIG (reference sequence). The CDR3 nucleotides are TGTGCCTGGAGTGTTACGGGGGGCGTGAGTCAGCCCCAGCATTTT. Amino acids: CAWSVTGGVSQPQHF.

CDR3 residues: CASSLLASGSYNEQFF. For the CDR3, the DNA is TGTGCCAGCAGTTTATTGGCTAGCGGCTCTTACAATGAGCAGTTCTTC. The chain combines TRBV27 with TRBJ2-1; 7 nucleotides agree with TRBD2. Looked up from germline, CDR1 is MNHEY and CDR2 is SMNVEV (reference sequence). J gave up 4 bases and V 1 base, and 7 bases lay outside the gene matches. This CDR3 has 16 residues.

The chain employs TRBV28 and TRBJ1-6; D call uncertain. V was trimmed by 4 bases and J by 2 bases, leaving 9 bases between them. This CDR3 comprises 15 residues. The germline V gene encodes CDR1 MDHEN and CDR2 SYDVKM. The CDR3 nucleotides read TGTGCCAGCAGTTATGCGAGGACCTATAATTCACCCCTCCACTTT. It specifies CASSYARTYNSPLHF.

The chain employs TRBV11-3 and TRBJ1-1; tentative D call: TRBD1 (6 bases). The CDR3 loop spans 13 amino acids. In germline, CDR1 is SGHNT, CDR2 YENEEA. Deletions cut 3 bases from V and 4 bases from J, with 9 bases between. The DNA for the CDR3 is TGTGCCAGCAGCTTCAACAGGGTCACTGAAGCTTTCTTT. Translation: CASSFNRVTEAFF. Full variable domain (missing parts from reference TRBV11-3 and TRBJ1-1): EAGVVQSPRYKIIEKKQPVAFWCNPISGHNTLYWYLQNLGQGPELLIRYENEEAVDDSQLPKDRFSAERLKGVDSTLKIQPAELGDSAVYLCASSFNRVTEAFFGQGTRLTVV.

The rearrangement uses TRBV24-1 and TRBJ1-2; possibly TRBD1 for D (5 bases). Germline CDR1 KGHDR, CDR2 SFDVKD. Between the trimmed V and J ends, which lost 1 base and 4 bases, there was a span of 6 bases. The CDR3 is made up of 13 amino acids. The CDR3 DNA reads as TGTGCCACCAGTGATTTCGACAGCTATGGCTACACCTTC. Translated, it gives CATSDFDSYGYTF.

The chain joins TRBV19 to TRBJ2-1; maybe TRBD1 (5 bases). Per the germline V gene, CDR1 is LNHDA and CDR2 is SQIVND (reference sequence). Trimming removed 1 base at V and 6 bases at J, with 7 bases between. This CDR3 has 13 amino acids. The CDR3 loop is CASSIVGANEQFF. The CDR3, as DNA: TGTGCCAGTAGTATAGTAGGGGCCAATGAGCAGTTCTTC.

The V call is TRBV6-2 or TRBV6-3, the J call TRBJ2-5, with 11 bases lining up with TRBD1. Germline-derived CDR1 and CDR2 are MNHEY and SVGEGT. The CDR3 loop spans 16 amino acids. V shed 5 bases and J 6 bases; nucleotides not matched to a gene: 11. The CDR3 region is CASSGTWTGGRQTQYF. Written as DNA, the CDR3 is TGTGCCAGCAGTGGGACCTGGACAGGGGGCCGGCAGACCCAGTACTTC.